This entry lists 13 T cell receptor beta chains sequenced from one sample in a study of OX40 agonist ivuxolimab in advanced cancers. The protocol was immunoSEQ multiplex PCR, while the TCRdb copy is restricted to in-frame clones and leaves out a portion. This repertoire shows around 60,000 clones, around 90% found once; its top ten account for roughly 17%. The sequences come from CD4+ or CD8+ T cells sorted from blood, collected in a trial of the OX40 agonist ivuxolimab. The receptors derive from an adult with an advanced solid tumor such as melanoma, head and neck, liver or kidney cancer.

This sequence joins TRBV19 and TRBJ2-1; TRBD1 matches 9 bases. The V gene's germline CDR1 is LNHDA and CDR2 SQIVND (reference sequence). J gave up 7 bases and V 5 bases, and 6 bases lay outside the gene matches. This CDR3 spans 14 amino acids. The CDR3 DNA sequence: TGTGCCAGTAGTGTCGCCGGGACAGGGAATGAGCAGTTCTTC. It is translated as CASSVAGTGNEQFF. Together with reference TRBV19 and TRBJ2-1, the CDR3 gives the full variable domain: DGGITQSPKYLFRKEGQNVTLSCEQNLNHDAMYWYRQDPGQGLRLIYYSQIVNDFQKGDIAEGYSVSREKKESFPLTVTSAQKNPTAFYLCASSVAGTGNEQFFGPGTRLTVL.

Written as DNA, the CDR3 is TGTGCCTGGAGTTCTAGGGTCTCGTCGGTGGCAGATACGCAGTATTTT. This encodes CAWSSRVSSVADTQYF. The chain is built from TRBV30 and TRBJ2-3; D remains ambiguous. Germline V gene lookup returns CDR1 GTSNPN and CDR2 SVGIG (reference sequence). The V and J ends lost 2 bases and 4 bases respectively, with 19 bases between them. This CDR3 region has 16 residues.

The gene calls are TRBV9 and TRBJ2-4; 9 bases map to TRBD1. In germline, CDR1 is SGDLS, CDR2 YYNGEE. There are 16 residues in the CDR3. The J segment lost 1 base and the V segment lost 0 bases, leaving 2 bases of the junction unmatched. The CDR3 sequence: CASSVEDRGAKNIQYF. CDR3 nucleotide sequence: TGTGCCAGCAGCGTAGAAGACAGGGGGGCCAAAAACATTCAGTACTTC.

The chain has TRBV7-9 and TRBJ1-1; 8 bases are a match to TRBD1. The CDR3 length is 18 residues. V was pared by 5 bases and J by 0 bases, with 14 bases of the junction left unmatched. The germline gives CDR1 SEHNR, CDR2 FQNEAQ (reference sequence). The CDR3 DNA reads as TGTGCCAGCAGCCCGAGGGCAGGGGGCCTACTCATGAACACTGAAGCTTTCTTT. This translates into CASSPRAGGLLMNTEAFF. Filled out from reference TRBV7-9 and TRBJ1-1, the complete variable domain reads DTGVSQNPRHKITKRGQNVTFRCDPISEHNRLYWYRQTLGQGPEFLTYFQNEAQLEKSRLLSDRFSAERPKGSFSTLEIQRTEQGDSAMYLCASSPRAGGLLMNTEAFFGQGTRLTVV.

The chain has TRBV29-1 and TRBJ1-4; TRBD1 matches 7 bases. CDR1 and CDR2 from the germline V gene are SQVTM and ANQGSEA. The CDR3 runs 14 residues. Trimming at V came to 7 bases and at J to 5 bases, leaving 10 bases not matched to a gene. CDR3 nucleotides: TGCAGCGCCCGCTCAGGGGGGGTGAATGAAAAACTGTTTTTT. Translating gives CSARSGGVNEKLFF.

Here the CDR3 reads CASSLITRGAKNIQYF. The DNA of the CDR3 is TGTGCCAGCAGTTTAATTACCAGGGGAGCCAAAAACATTCAGTACTTC. The chain employs TRBV28 and TRBJ2-4; weak D call: TRBD1 (6 bases). V was cut by 2 bases and J by 0 bases, with 11 bases left in between. In germline, CDR1 is MDHEN, CDR2 SYDVKM. The CDR3 consists of 16 residues.

On this clone itself: Since a far larger clone is one base different, this is likely a read error. V and J are TRBV4-2 and TRBJ2-1; 11 bases map to TRBD2. Per germline, CDR1 LGHNA and CDR2 YNFKEQ. The CDR3 loop spans 17 amino acids. Trimming took 3 bases from V and 7 from J; bases not matched to a gene: 11. This CDR3 is CASSHFLTSGNANEQFF. The CDR3 bases are TGTGCCAGCAGCCACTTTCTGACTAGCGGGAATGCGAATGAGCAGTTCTTC.

This chain connects TRBV4-1 to TRBJ1-6; weak D call: TRBD1 (5 bases). This CDR3 spans 15 amino acids. Germline V gene sequence: CDR1 MGHRA, CDR2 YSYEKL. V was cut by 2 bases and J by 13 bases, with 18 bases left in between. The CDR3 DNA follows: TGCGCCAGCAGCCAACCCCGAAAGGGGCCTGCCCCCCTCCACTTT. It codes for CASSQPRKGPAPLHF.

The V and J genes are TRBV28 and TRBJ2-5; the D gene is possibly TRBD2 (6 bases). Deletions cut 6 bases from V and 5 bases from J, with 22 bases between. CDR3 length: 16 residues. The germline V gene encodes CDR1 MDHEN and CDR2 SYDVKM. The CDR3 spells CASSRSSWGVSETQYF. The CDR3 region has the DNA TGTGCCAGCAGCCGCTCCTCTTGGGGGGTGAGTGAGACCCAGTACTTC.

This clone was observed a single time. V and J are TRBV18 and TRBJ2-5; D is possibly TRBD2 (6 bases). This CDR3 has 17 amino acids. Germline V gene sequence: CDR1 KGHSH, CDR2 LQKENI. With 2 bases removed from V and 4 bases from J, the gap between germline ends came to 20 bases. The chain's CDR3 is CASSPRSGLRGGETQYF. DNA for the CDR3: TGTGCCAGCTCACCAAGGAGCGGGCTGAGGGGCGGAGAGACCCAGTACTTC.

The gene calls are TRBV18 and TRBJ2-3; D is unclear. The length of the CDR3 is 13 residues. CDR1 and CDR2 from the germline V gene are KGHSH and LQKENI. V lost 3 bases and J lost 5, with 9 bases in between. CDR3 protein: CASSPPSEDTQYF. CDR3 bases: TGTGCCAGCTCACCCCCCTCCGAAGATACGCAGTATTTT.

This sequence joins TRBV5-4 and TRBJ2-1; perhaps TRBD2 as D (6 bases). V was clipped by 9 bases and J by 10 bases, with 20 bases between them. The length of the CDR3 is 13 residues. CDR1 and CDR2 from the germline V gene are SGHNT and YYREEE (reference sequence). CDR3 sequence reads: CATTVPGVEEQFF. CDR3 bases: TGTGCCACGACGGTTCCGGGGGTAGAGGAGCAGTTCTTC.

The CDR3 nucleotides are TGTGCCAGCAGAATGACGCTACCACCCCTCCACTTT. Translation: CASRMTLPPLHF. The rearrangement links TRBV11-2 to TRBJ1-6; D remains ambiguous. CDR3 length: 12 residues. Germline V CDR1 and CDR2: SGHAT, FQNNGV. Deletions cut 6 bases from V and 11 bases from J, with 11 bases between.